A selection of T cell receptor beta chains follows, all from one sample in a study of radiotherapy plus CTLA-4 blockade in lung cancer. Clones were sequenced by immunoSEQ multiplex PCR, and TCRdb holds only the in-frame ones, with some missing. This table holds 51,000 or so clones, 76% found once. The sample in question was peripheral blood, obtained from a patient treated with radiotherapy plus ipilimumab. The origin of the receptors is a human donor with non-small cell lung cancer who had stable disease on radiotherapy plus ipilimumab. Each CDR3 is given with its conserved first and last residue. Each record gives: CDR3 DNA, CDR3 protein, V gene, J gene, D gene, clone size. The D gene is left open where the match is weak. Only some rows state a clone size, as once, few, many or a class for expanded clones.

CDR3 DNA: TGTGCCAGCAATGGACAGATGAACACTGAAGCTTTCTTT
CDR3 protein: CASNGQMNTEAFF
V gene: TRBV2
J gene: TRBJ1-1
D gene: NA
clone size: NA

CDR3 DNA: TGCGCCAGCAGTACGGGCAGCTCCAAGGCCCTTGGCTACACCTTC
CDR3 protein: CASSTGSSKALGYTF
V gene: TRBV10-2
J gene: TRBJ1-2
D gene: NA
clone size: NA

CDR3 DNA: TGTGCCAGCAGCCCCAGACAGGGGCCTTCCTACGAGCAGTACTTC
CDR3 protein: CASSPRQGPSYEQYF
V gene: TRBV7-8
J gene: TRBJ2-7
D gene: TRBD1
clone size: few

CDR3 DNA: TGTGCCAGCGGAGTGGAGGGGAACTATGGCTACACCTTC
CDR3 protein: CASGVEGNYGYTF
V gene: TRBV7-2
J gene: TRBJ1-2
D gene: NA
clone size: NA

CDR3 DNA: TGTGCCAGCTCGCCCACTAGCACGGAGACCCAGTACTTC
CDR3 protein: CASSPTSTETQYF
V gene: TRBV18
J gene: TRBJ2-5
D gene: NA
clone size: NA

CDR3 DNA: TGCAGCGTTTGGGCCGTGAACACTGAAGCTTTCTTT
CDR3 protein: CSVWAVNTEAFF
V gene: TRBV29-1
J gene: TRBJ1-1
D gene: NA
clone size: NA

CDR3 DNA: TGTGCCAGCGGGGGGACAGGCGCTATCACAGATACGCAGTATTTT
CDR3 protein: CASGGTGAITDTQYF
V gene: TRBV6-1
J gene: TRBJ2-3
D gene: TRBD1
clone size: NA

CDR3 DNA: TGTGCCAGCAGCCGCGCTCTCACCGGGGAGCTGTTTTTT
CDR3 protein: CASSRALTGELFF
V gene: TRBV16
J gene: TRBJ2-2
D gene: NA
clone size: NA

CDR3 DNA: TGCGCCAGCAGCTTAGGTGCGCGTACTAGTACCGGGGAGCTGTTTTTT
CDR3 protein: CASSLGARTSTGELFF
V gene: TRBV5-1
J gene: TRBJ2-2
D gene: NA
clone size: NA

CDR3 DNA: TGCGCCAGCAGCAGTAGCGGGGGGGTCAACACAGATACGCAGTATTTT
CDR3 protein: CASSSSGGVNTDTQYF
V gene: TRBV5-1
J gene: TRBJ2-3
D gene: TRBD2
clone size: NA

CDR3 DNA: TGTGCCACCCATTTTACAGGGCGAGCTTTCTTT
CDR3 protein: CATHFTGRAFF
V gene: TRBV28
J gene: TRBJ1-1
D gene: NA
clone size: NA

CDR3 DNA: TGTGCCAGCAGCTTCATGGACAGGGCATTTTTT
CDR3 protein: CASSFMDRAFF
V gene: TRBV5-5
J gene: TRBJ1-4
D gene: TRBD1
clone size: NA

CDR3 DNA: TGTGCCAGTAGTATATCCGGGACCTCATCTAACTATGGCTACACCTTC
CDR3 protein: CASSISGTSSNYGYTF
V gene: TRBV19
J gene: TRBJ1-2
D gene: NA
clone size: NA

CDR3 DNA: TGTGCCACCAGCAGAGGTCAGAACCAAGAGACCCAGTACTTC
CDR3 protein: CATSRGQNQETQYF
V gene: TRBV15
J gene: TRBJ2-5
D gene: NA
clone size: NA

CDR3 DNA: TGTGCCAGCAGCTTGAGCAGAGATAATTCACCCCTCCACTTT
CDR3 protein: CASSLSRDNSPLHF
V gene: TRBV5-4
J gene: TRBJ1-6
D gene: NA
clone size: NA

CDR3 DNA: TGTGCCTGGACTGGGAGTCCCTACGAGCAGTACTTC
CDR3 protein: CAWTGSPYEQYF
V gene: TRBV30
J gene: TRBJ2-7
D gene: NA
clone size: NA

CDR3 DNA: TGTGCCAGCAGAATTAACAACTATGGCTACACCTTC
CDR3 protein: CASRINNYGYTF
V gene: TRBV6-5
J gene: TRBJ1-2
D gene: NA
clone size: NA

CDR3 DNA: TGTGCCAGCAGTTACCTTAGGACAGGGGGTTATGGCTACACCTTC
CDR3 protein: CASSYLRTGGYGYTF
V gene: TRBV6-5
J gene: TRBJ1-2
D gene: TRBD1
clone size: few

CDR3 DNA: TGTGCCAGCAGCTTAGGGGGAGCGGGGGGCAATCAGCCCCAGCATTTT
CDR3 protein: CASSLGGAGGNQPQHF
V gene: TRBV7-6
J gene: TRBJ1-5
D gene: NA
clone size: NA

CDR3 DNA: TGTGCCAGCAGCTTTCGGACAGGGGAGACCCAGTACTTC
CDR3 protein: CASSFRTGETQYF
V gene: TRBV11-3
J gene: TRBJ2-5
D gene: TRBD1
clone size: NA

CDR3 DNA: TGCAGTAAACCGGTCCAAGAGACCCAGTACTTC
CDR3 protein: CSKPVQETQYF
V gene: TRBV20-1
J gene: TRBJ2-5
D gene: NA
clone size: NA

CDR3 DNA: TGTGCCAGCAGTTTGGGAGCAAGCTCTGGGGCCAACGTCCTGACTTTC
CDR3 protein: CASSLGASSGANVLTF
V gene: TRBV6-4
J gene: TRBJ2-6
D gene: NA
clone size: NA

CDR3 DNA: TGTGCCAGCAGCCCGGTACAGGGGGCAGGGTCACCCCTCCACTTT
CDR3 protein: CASSPVQGAGSPLHF
V gene: TRBV5-5
J gene: TRBJ1-6
D gene: TRBD1
clone size: NA

CDR3 DNA: TGTGCCAGCAGCCGACAGGATAACTATGGCTACACCTTC
CDR3 protein: CASSRQDNYGYTF
V gene: TRBV2
J gene: TRBJ1-2
D gene: NA
clone size: NA

CDR3 DNA: TGCGCCAGCAGCCAAGGCAATGGGCAGGGGAACCACGAGCAGTACTTC
CDR3 protein: CASSQGNGQGNHEQYF
V gene: TRBV4-1
J gene: TRBJ2-7
D gene: NA
clone size: NA

CDR3 DNA: TGCGCCAGCAGCTTGGCCGGCGGACATCAGAATGGCTACACCTTC
CDR3 protein: CASSLAGGHQNGYTF
V gene: TRBV5-1
J gene: TRBJ1-2
D gene: NA
clone size: NA

CDR3 DNA: TGTGCCATCAGTGCGCAGGTAGGACTGAACACTGAAGCTTTCTTT
CDR3 protein: CAISAQVGLNTEAFF
V gene: TRBV10-3
J gene: TRBJ1-1
D gene: NA
clone size: few

CDR3 DNA: TGCGCCAGCAGCCGCGACAGGGGCGCAGTGAACACTGAAGCTTTCTTT
CDR3 protein: CASSRDRGAVNTEAFF
V gene: TRBV4-1
J gene: TRBJ1-1
D gene: TRBD1
clone size: NA

CDR3 DNA: TGTGCCAGCTCACCACGGGGGGGAGGTAATCAGCCCCAGCATTTT
CDR3 protein: CASSPRGGGNQPQHF
V gene: TRBV18
J gene: TRBJ1-5
D gene: NA
clone size: NA

CDR3 DNA: TGTGCCATCAGTGAGCAACATGGGGAGACCCAGTACTTC
CDR3 protein: CAISEQHGETQYF
V gene: TRBV10-3
J gene: TRBJ2-5
D gene: NA
clone size: NA

CDR3 DNA: TGTGCCAGCAGCTTAGGGGGCACCAATCAGCCCCAGCATTTT
CDR3 protein: CASSLGGTNQPQHF
V gene: TRBV13
J gene: TRBJ1-5
D gene: NA
clone size: few

CDR3 DNA: TGTGCCAGCAGTGACGTCCCATTCGCGAACACCGGGGAGCTGTTTTTT
CDR3 protein: CASSDVPFANTGELFF
V gene: TRBV6-4
J gene: TRBJ2-2
D gene: NA
clone size: NA

CDR3 DNA: TGCGCCAGCAGTATCGGACAGGGCGCCACAGATACGCAGTATTTT
CDR3 protein: CASSIGQGATDTQYF
V gene: TRBV10-1
J gene: TRBJ2-3
D gene: TRBD1
clone size: NA

CDR3 DNA: TGCGCCAGCAGCTCCGGGGAGGGACCATATGGCTACACCTTC
CDR3 protein: CASSSGEGPYGYTF
V gene: TRBV5-1
J gene: TRBJ1-2
D gene: NA
clone size: NA

CDR3 DNA: TGTGGGAGGTGGGCGAGCACAGATACGCAGTATTTT
CDR3 protein: CGRWASTDTQYF
V gene: TRBV12-2
J gene: TRBJ2-3
D gene: NA
clone size: NA

CDR3 DNA: TGTGCCAGCAGTCCCGGACAGGCGCTACACACGGAGCCCCAGCATTTT
CDR3 protein: CASSPGQALHTEPQHF
V gene: TRBV28
J gene: TRBJ1-5
D gene: TRBD1
clone size: NA

CDR3 DNA: TGTGCCAGCAGCTCGCCGCCGGGACAGGGCGATGAGCAGTTCTTC
CDR3 protein: CASSSPPGQGDEQFF
V gene: TRBV5-4
J gene: TRBJ2-1
D gene: TRBD1
clone size: NA

CDR3 DNA: TGTGCCAGCAGTCCCCCCCCGACACACCAAAATTCACCCCTCCACTTT
CDR3 protein: CASSPPPTHQNSPLHF
V gene: TRBV28
J gene: TRBJ1-6
D gene: NA
clone size: few

CDR3 DNA: TGTGCCAGCAGCTTGGCTGCATACTCTGGAAACACCATATATTTT
CDR3 protein: CASSLAAYSGNTIYF
V gene: TRBV5-4
J gene: TRBJ1-3
D gene: NA
clone size: once

CDR3 DNA: TGTGCCAGCAGTGAACAAGGACAGGGAATTCCAAGTGGCTACACCTTC
CDR3 protein: CASSEQGQGIPSGYTF
V gene: TRBV6-4
J gene: TRBJ1-2
D gene: TRBD1
clone size: NA

CDR3 DNA: TGTGCCAGCAGTTACCAAGAACAGACGAATTCACCCCTCCACTTT
CDR3 protein: CASSYQEQTNSPLHF
V gene: TRBV6-5
J gene: TRBJ1-6
D gene: NA
clone size: few

CDR3 DNA: TGTGGCAGCAGTGTAGCGACAGGGGAGGAAGAAAAACTGTTTTTT
CDR3 protein: CGSSVATGEEEKLFF
V gene: TRBV6-1
J gene: TRBJ1-4
D gene: TRBD1
clone size: NA

CDR3 DNA: TGTGCCTGGAGTGTACCACAGGGAGGGTATGAAAAACTGTTTTTT
CDR3 protein: CAWSVPQGGYEKLFF
V gene: TRBV30
J gene: TRBJ1-4
D gene: NA
clone size: NA

CDR3 DNA: TGCGCCAGCAGCCCGACCGAAGGAAACACCATATATTTT
CDR3 protein: CASSPTEGNTIYF
V gene: TRBV5-1
J gene: TRBJ1-3
D gene: NA
clone size: few

CDR3 DNA: TGCGCCAGTACCTCGACAGGAGATAGCAATCAGCCCCAGCATTTT
CDR3 protein: CASTSTGDSNQPQHF
V gene: TRBV10-2
J gene: TRBJ1-5
D gene: NA
clone size: NA

CDR3 DNA: TGTGCCAGCAGCCTCCGGGGCCAAGAGACCCAGTACTTC
CDR3 protein: CASSLRGQETQYF
V gene: TRBV7-9
J gene: TRBJ2-5
D gene: NA
clone size: NA

CDR3 DNA: TGTGCCAGCAGTGACGGGGACACGAACACTGAAGCTTTCTTT
CDR3 protein: CASSDGDTNTEAFF
V gene: TRBV6-4
J gene: TRBJ1-1
D gene: NA
clone size: once

CDR3 DNA: TGTGCCAGCAGTGAAAGGGGAGTTGGGAACACTGAAGCTTTCTTT
CDR3 protein: CASSERGVGNTEAFF
V gene: TRBV6-1
J gene: TRBJ1-1
D gene: NA
clone size: NA

CDR3 DNA: TGTGCCAGCACCGGGACCATAGCTGGAAACACCATATATTTT
CDR3 protein: CASTGTIAGNTIYF
V gene: TRBV2
J gene: TRBJ1-3
D gene: NA
clone size: NA

CDR3 DNA: TGCGCCAGCAGCTGGACAGGCGGGGGCCAATACAATGAGCAGTTCTTC
CDR3 protein: CASSWTGGGQYNEQFF
V gene: TRBV5-1
J gene: TRBJ2-1
D gene: NA
clone size: NA

CDR3 DNA: TGTGCCAGCAGCCCCTCCAGGGGGCAGAGAGAGACCCAGTACTTC
CDR3 protein: CASSPSRGQRETQYF
V gene: TRBV13
J gene: TRBJ2-5
D gene: TRBD1
clone size: NA

CDR3 DNA: TGTGCCAGTAGTCCCCGTGGCGAGTATAATTCACCCCTCCACTTT
CDR3 protein: CASSPRGEYNSPLHF
V gene: TRBV19
J gene: TRBJ1-6
D gene: NA
clone size: NA

CDR3 DNA: TGCGCCAGCAGCCAAGAGGGCGCGCGTATGGGGCCAGATACGCAGTATTTT
CDR3 protein: CASSQEGARMGPDTQYF
V gene: TRBV4-3
J gene: TRBJ2-3
D gene: NA
clone size: few

CDR3 DNA: TGTGCCAGTAGTATAACAGGATCTAATTCACCCCTCCACTTT
CDR3 protein: CASSITGSNSPLHF
V gene: TRBV19
J gene: TRBJ1-6
D gene: NA
clone size: NA

CDR3 DNA: TGTGCCAGCAGCGTAGATAGCGGGGGGTTCCACTCCACAGATACGCAGTATTTT
CDR3 protein: CASSVDSGGFHSTDTQYF
V gene: TRBV9
J gene: TRBJ2-3
D gene: TRBD2
clone size: NA